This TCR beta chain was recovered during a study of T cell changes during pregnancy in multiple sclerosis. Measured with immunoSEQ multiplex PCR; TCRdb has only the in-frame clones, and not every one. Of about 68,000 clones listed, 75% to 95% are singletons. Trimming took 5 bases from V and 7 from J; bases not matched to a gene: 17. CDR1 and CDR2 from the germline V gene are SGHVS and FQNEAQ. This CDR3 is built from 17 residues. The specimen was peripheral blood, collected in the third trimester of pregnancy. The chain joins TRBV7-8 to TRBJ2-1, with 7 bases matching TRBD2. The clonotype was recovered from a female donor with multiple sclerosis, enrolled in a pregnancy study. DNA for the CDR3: TGTGCCAGCAGCCCAGGACTAGATTTTAAAATGGTGAATGAGCAGTTCTTC. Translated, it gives CASSPGLDFKMVNEQFF.